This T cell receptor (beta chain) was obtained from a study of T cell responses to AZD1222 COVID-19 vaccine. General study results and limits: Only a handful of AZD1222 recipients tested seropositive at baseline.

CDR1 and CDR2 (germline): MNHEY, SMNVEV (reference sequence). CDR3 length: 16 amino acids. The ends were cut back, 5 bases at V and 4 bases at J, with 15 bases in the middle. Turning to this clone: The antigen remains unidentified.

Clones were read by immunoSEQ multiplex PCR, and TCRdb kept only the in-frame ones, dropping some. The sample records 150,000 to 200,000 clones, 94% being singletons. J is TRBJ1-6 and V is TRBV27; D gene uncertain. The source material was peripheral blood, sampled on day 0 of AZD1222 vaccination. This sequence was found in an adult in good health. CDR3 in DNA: TGTGCCAGCAGTGACGACCCGCTAGAGTATAATTCACCCCTCCACTTT. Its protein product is CASSDDPLEYNSPLHF.